The 16 T cell receptor beta chains below come from one sample, sequenced in a study of molecular identifiers for immune sequencing clone quantification. TCRdb processed the PCR reads anew with MiXCR; each CDR3 protein has one entry. Among 460,000 or so distinct CDR3 sequences, 20% to 25% were seen once, and the ten largest hold approximately 0.84%. Sequenced sample: naive CD8+ T cells from blood, with Jurkat cell RNA spiked in. Subset noted: FACS-sorted CD8+CD4-CCR7+CD45RA+ naive T cells. Every receptor here comes from a human donor in good health. Some libraries in this study had Jurkat cell RNA spiked in.

This rearrangement joins TRBV11-2 to TRBJ2-1, with TRBD2 matching over 13 bases. This CDR3 comprises 18 residues. V shed 5 bases and J 0 bases; nucleotides not matched to a gene: 7. Germline-derived CDR1 and CDR2 are SGHAT and FQNNGV. CDR3 nucleotides: TGTGCCAGCAGCCCACGAAGGACTAGCGGGAGCTCCTACAATGAGCAGTTCTTC. It translates to CASSPRRTSGSSYNEQFF.

The sample holds a few counts of this clonotype. The genes are TRBV6-1 and TRBJ2-1, with 8 bases lining up with TRBD2. The ends lost 7 bases at V and 1 base at J; junction bases unmatched: 9. CDR1 and CDR2 (germline): MNHNS, SASEGT. CDR3 size: 16 residues. CDR3 bases: TGTGCCAGCAATCATCCTAGCGGGCCTTCCTACAATGAGCAGTTCTTC. Its protein product is CASNHPSGPSYNEQFF.

This clonotype has a count of ten or more. J is TRBJ1-1 and V is TRBV7-9; D unclear. Germline V gene sequence: CDR1 SEHNR, CDR2 FQNEAQ (reference sequence). With 3 bases removed from V and 0 bases from J, the gap between germline ends came to 5 bases. The CDR3 consists of 13 residues. The CDR3 sequence: CASSFNLNTEAFF. CDR3 nucleotides: TGTGCCAGCAGCTTTAATTTGAACACTGAAGCTTTCTTT.

This rearrangement joins TRBV5-6 to TRBJ2-1; 13 bases agree with TRBD2. This CDR3 comprises 14 residues. The V and J ends lost 5 bases and 8 bases, in that order; junction bases with no gene match: 4. The germline CDR1 and CDR2 sequences are SGHDT and YYEEEE. CDR3 sequence reads: CASRGLAGMYEQFF. The DNA for the CDR3 is TGTGCCAGCAGGGGACTAGCGGGAATGTATGAGCAGTTCTTC.

This clonotype was counted many times. The rearrangement joins TRBV7-2 to TRBJ2-1; D may correspond to TRBD1 or TRBD2 (5 bases each). There are 13 residues in the CDR3. V was clipped by 7 bases and J by 2 bases, with 9 bases between them. Germline assignment: CDR1 SGHTA and CDR2 FQGNSA. The CDR3 nucleotides are TGTGCCAGCACCCGGGACGCCTACAATGAGCAGTTCTTC. Translated, it gives CASTRDAYNEQFF.

This clonotype was seen just once. A much larger clone sits a single nucleotide away, making a read error possible. The chain recombines TRBV7-6 with TRBJ2-7; 7 bases fit TRBD2. TRBJ2-5 explains the end of the DNA better; the J call may be wrong. Germline lookup yields CDR1 SGHVS and CDR2 FNYEAQ. The CDR3 runs to 14 residues. The CDR3: CASSHGTNLETQYF. Written as DNA, the CDR3 is TGTGCCAGCAGCCACGGGACTAATCTAGAGACCCAGTACTTC.

This clonotype was counted many times. The V call is TRBV25-1, the J call TRBJ2-2; 11 nucleotides agree with TRBD2. Germline assignment: CDR1 MGHDK and CDR2 SYGVNS. Losses at the gene ends were 2 bases for V and 0 bases for J; bases not matched to a gene: 11. There are 20 residues in the CDR3. The CDR3 nucleotides are TGTGCCAGCAGTGAAGCGGAGTTCGGACTAGCGGGTACGAACACCGGGGAGCTGTTTTTT. Translating it yields CASSEAEFGLAGTNTGELFF.

In its sample, this clonotype was seen a few times. V is TRBV4-1 and J is TRBJ1-6; D unresolved. Germline assignment: CDR1 MGHRA and CDR2 YSYEKL. The CDR3 covers 13 residues. Trimming took off 0 bases at V and 6 bases at J, with 3 bases between the two ends. CDR3 coding DNA: TGCGCCAGCAGCCAAGATTTTAATTCACCCCTCCACTTT. It yields the protein CASSQDFNSPLHF.

This clonotype appeared many times. The chain joins TRBV7-8 to TRBJ2-2; D not certain. Germline lookup yields CDR1 SGHVS and CDR2 FQNEAQ. Trimming shortened V by 1 base and J by 7 bases, and 13 bases separated the two germline ends. The CDR3 has 15 amino acids. The CDR3 protein is CASSLVQVYIGELFF. CDR3 sequence (DNA): TGTGCCAGCAGCTTAGTCCAAGTTTATATCGGGGAGCTGTTTTTT.

Note on this clonotype: A much larger clone differs from this one at a single base, so this may be a read error. This chain uses TRBV7-9 with TRBJ2-5; 7 nucleotides align to TRBD2. The CDR3 totals 14 residues. Per the germline V gene, CDR1 is SEHNR and CDR2 is FQNEAQ (reference sequence). Trimming removed 5 bases from V and 7 bases from J; junction bases left unmatched: 10. Here the CDR3 DNA reads TGTGCCAGCAGCCCCCGGACTAGAGATGTGACCCAGTACTTC. Translated, it gives CASSPRTRDVTQYF.

For this clonotype: A read error may account for a junction end that differs from germline. The chain uses TRBV5-4 and TRBJ2-2, with D perhaps assigned TRBD1 or TRBD2 (5 bases each). Germline V gene lookup returns CDR1 SGHNT and CDR2 YYREEE (reference sequence). The CDR3 has 13 amino acids. CDR3 in amino acids: CASRSQGPGELSF. For the CDR3, the DNA is TGTGCCAGCAGGTCCCAGGGTCCCGGGGAGCTGTCTTTT. The whole variable domain, filled in from reference TRBV5-4 and TRBJ2-2, reads ETGVTQSPTHLIKTRGQQVTLRCSSQSGHNTVSWYQQALGQGPQFIFQYYREEENGRGNFPPRFSGLQFPNYSSELNVNALELDDSALYLCASRSQGPGELSFGEGSRLTVL.

This clonotype has ten or more counts. The chain has TRBV6-6 and TRBJ2-3, with a tentative D call TRBD2 (5 bases). Trimming stripped 0 bases from V and 3 bases from J, with 10 bases between. The CDR3 length is 15 residues. Looked up from germline, CDR1 is MNHNY and CDR2 is SVGAGI (reference sequence). The DNA for the CDR3 is TGTGCCAGCAGTTACTCATCCCCGGGGACAGATACGCAGTATTTT. This encodes CASSYSSPGTDTQYF.

The chain uses TRBV14 and TRBJ2-7; D not certain. Germline assignment: CDR1 SGHDN and CDR2 FVKESK. V was shortened by 0 bases and J by 2 bases, with 11 bases between the two germline ends. The CDR3 spans 15 residues. The CDR3 nucleotides read TGTGCCAGCAGCCAAGATTCCTTAGGCCCCTACGAGCAGTACTTC. Translated: CASSQDSLGPYEQYF.

There are a few counts of this clonotype. The V and J genes are TRBV2 and TRBJ2-7; tentatively, D is TRBD1 (5 bases). The V gene lost 3 bases and the J gene lost 3 bases, with 12 bases spanning the gap. CDR1 and CDR2 (germline): SNHLY, FYNNEI. The CDR3 consists of 14 residues. The CDR3 is CASSDRAGHYEQYF. CDR3 sequence (DNA): TGTGCCAGCAGTGATCGGGCAGGGCACTACGAGCAGTACTTC. Complete variable domain (other parts from reference TRBV2 and TRBJ2-7): EPEVTQTPSHQVTQMGQEVILRCVPISNHLYFYWYRQILGQKVEFLVSFYNNEISEKSEIFDDQFSVERPDGSNFTLKIRSTKLEDSAMYFCASSDRAGHYEQYFGPGTRLTVT.

This clonotype was recorded a few times. The V call is TRBV3-1, the J call TRBJ2-7; the D gene is possibly TRBD2 (6 bases). Germline lookup yields CDR1 LGHDT and CDR2 YNNKEL (reference sequence). V lost 10 bases to trimming and J lost 1 base, with 14 bases between them. The CDR3 has 13 residues. The CDR3 sequence: CATEGGTSYEQYF. For the CDR3, the DNA is TGTGCCACGGAGGGCGGAACGTCCTACGAGCAGTACTTC.

This clonotype was seen more than once but under ten times. V gene TRBV30 combines with J gene TRBJ2-7; D uncertain. From germline, CDR1 is GTSNPN and CDR2 SVGIG (reference sequence). There are 17 residues in the CDR3. Trimming cost V 1 base and J 2 bases, with 21 bases left between them. CDR3 coding DNA: TGTGCCTGGAGTGAATTAACCGGGTCCTCGACTGCCTACGAGCAGTACTTC. Protein: CAWSELTGSSTAYEQYF.